This entry concerns a single TCR beta chain. Its binding antigen is unknown. Base qualities are not at hand, and no much larger clone is one base apart. This specimen belongs to a study of B cell selection in AIRE deficiency (dated by TCRdb to the late 2010s). Background on the whole study: Researchers compared TCRbeta repertoires of sorted blood CD4+ conventional T cells and regulatory T cells in AIRE-deficient patients with those in healthy controls. The TCR-sequenced cohort comprised about five AIRE-deficient APECED patients and about five healthy control donors.

CD4+CD127+ cells were sorted as the conventional CD4 T cell population. The healthy donors who provided the control samples were not related to the patients. A FACSAria flow cytometer was used to sort the Tconv and Treg cells intended for TCRbeta sequencing. Sorted cells were collected in 5-ml round-bottom polystyrene tubes, and dry cell pellets were stored frozen at -80 degrees C prior to sequencing. Results and caveats for the whole study, not just this receptor: Shorter CDR3s were found in shared Treg sequences, reflecting a bias toward rearrangements containing few non-templated nucleotide insertions. Roughly 31% of the Treg TCRbeta sequences shared among healthy donors were found in patient Tconv cells, which suggests that Treg-biased clones were diverted into the Tconv compartment. Only TCRbeta chains were sequenced, and about 33% of the Treg sequences shared among healthy donors were also detected in healthy Tconv cells, possibly owing to differing TCRalpha chains. In AIRE-deficient patients, Tconv and Treg cells had TCRBV gene usage, CDR3 length and TCR diversity comparable to those in healthy donors. Among over 3,000 shared Treg TCRbeta sequences, approximately 32% were found to be shared only among healthy donors and approximately 9.3% only among patients, suggesting that Treg selection is less efficient in the absence of AIRE.

From the germline V gene, CDR1 is MNHNS and CDR2 is SASEGT. Taken from cysteine to phenylalanine, the CDR3 has 11 residues. Of the read, only the CDR3 DNA is kept; its 33 bases are in frame from base 1. V is pared back by 8 bases and J by 5 bases, with 10 bases lying between the germline termini. The immunoSEQ platform was used to sequence the TCRbeta chains. In the original analysis: Approximately 100,000 distinct in-frame TCRbeta sequences from patients and some 130,000 from healthy donors were obtained from pooled conventional T cell repertoires. Treg TCRbeta sequences shared by two or more individuals were defined as public, and these public Treg TCRbeta sequences were subsequently searched for in Tconv repertoires. Differences between groups were assessed using Mann-Whitney U tests with Bonferroni-Dunn correction in GraphPad Prism 7.03. In TCRdb, the immuneACCESS table is reduced to in-frame sequences with V and J assigned. These tables do not hold every clone; where another copy was compared, an unresolved V gene accounts for under half, and the others remain unexplained. V and J calls and clone size are those listed in that table; D and trimming were worked out from the DNA. The sample profile shows tens of thousands of clones; 90% to 96% of them were found once. The ten most abundant clones make up around 0.22% of the sample.

The rearrangement combines TRBV6-1 with TRBJ2-7; the D gene is perhaps TRBD2, on 5 matching bases. Material for sequencing was CD4+CD127+ conventional T cells sorted from PBMCs. The source of this sequence is a human donor in good health. The CDR3 loop reads CASGGPNEQYF. The DNA sequence is as follows: TGTGCCAGCGGAGGACCTAACGAGCAGTACTTC.